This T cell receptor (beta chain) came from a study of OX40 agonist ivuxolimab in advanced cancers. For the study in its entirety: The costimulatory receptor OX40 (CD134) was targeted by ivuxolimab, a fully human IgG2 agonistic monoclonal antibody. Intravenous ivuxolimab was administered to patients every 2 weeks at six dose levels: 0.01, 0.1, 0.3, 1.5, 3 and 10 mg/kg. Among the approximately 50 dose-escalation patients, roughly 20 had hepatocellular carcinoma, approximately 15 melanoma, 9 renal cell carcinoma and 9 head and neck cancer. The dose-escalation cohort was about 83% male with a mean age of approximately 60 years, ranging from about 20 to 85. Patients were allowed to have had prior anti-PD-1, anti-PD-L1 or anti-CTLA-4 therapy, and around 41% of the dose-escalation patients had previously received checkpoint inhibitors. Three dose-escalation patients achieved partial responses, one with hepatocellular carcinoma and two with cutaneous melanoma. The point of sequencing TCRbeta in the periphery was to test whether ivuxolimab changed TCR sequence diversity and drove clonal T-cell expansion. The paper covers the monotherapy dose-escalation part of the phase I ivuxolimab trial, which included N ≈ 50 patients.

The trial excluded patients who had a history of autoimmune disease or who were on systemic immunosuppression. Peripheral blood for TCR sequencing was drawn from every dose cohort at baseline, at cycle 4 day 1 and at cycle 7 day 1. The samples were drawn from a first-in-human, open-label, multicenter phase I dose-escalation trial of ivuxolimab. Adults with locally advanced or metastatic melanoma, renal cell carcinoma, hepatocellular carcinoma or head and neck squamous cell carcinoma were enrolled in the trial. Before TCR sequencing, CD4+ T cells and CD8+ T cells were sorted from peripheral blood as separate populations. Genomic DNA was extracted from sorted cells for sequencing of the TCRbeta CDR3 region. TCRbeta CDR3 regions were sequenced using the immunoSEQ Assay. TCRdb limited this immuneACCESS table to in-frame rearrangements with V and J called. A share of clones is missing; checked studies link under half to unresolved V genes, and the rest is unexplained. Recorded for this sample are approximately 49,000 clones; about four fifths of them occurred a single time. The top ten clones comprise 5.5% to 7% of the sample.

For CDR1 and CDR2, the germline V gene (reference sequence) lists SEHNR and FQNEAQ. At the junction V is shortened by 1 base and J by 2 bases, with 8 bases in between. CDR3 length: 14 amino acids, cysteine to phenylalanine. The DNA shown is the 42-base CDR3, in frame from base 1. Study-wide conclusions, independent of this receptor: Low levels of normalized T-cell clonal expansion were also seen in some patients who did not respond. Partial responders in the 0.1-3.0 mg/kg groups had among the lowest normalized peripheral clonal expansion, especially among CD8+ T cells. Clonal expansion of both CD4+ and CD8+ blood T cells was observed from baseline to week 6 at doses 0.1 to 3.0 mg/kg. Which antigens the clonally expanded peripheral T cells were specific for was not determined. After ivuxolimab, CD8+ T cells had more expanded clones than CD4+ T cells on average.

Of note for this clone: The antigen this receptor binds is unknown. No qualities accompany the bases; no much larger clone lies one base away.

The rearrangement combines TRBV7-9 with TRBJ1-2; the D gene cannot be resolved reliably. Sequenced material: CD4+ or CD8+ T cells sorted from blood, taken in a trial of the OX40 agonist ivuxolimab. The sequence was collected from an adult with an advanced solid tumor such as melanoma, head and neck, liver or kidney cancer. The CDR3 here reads CASSLGAGNYGYTF. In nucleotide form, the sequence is TGTGCCAGCAGCTTAGGCGCGGGAAACTATGGCTACACCTTC.